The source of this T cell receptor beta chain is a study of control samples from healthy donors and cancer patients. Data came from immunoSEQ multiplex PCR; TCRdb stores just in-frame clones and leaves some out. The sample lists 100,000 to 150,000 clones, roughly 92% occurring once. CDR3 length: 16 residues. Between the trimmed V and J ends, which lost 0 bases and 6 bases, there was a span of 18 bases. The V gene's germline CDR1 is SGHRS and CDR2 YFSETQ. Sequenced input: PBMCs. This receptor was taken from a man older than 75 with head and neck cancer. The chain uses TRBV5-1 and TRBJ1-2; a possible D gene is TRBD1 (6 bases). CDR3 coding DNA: TGCGCCAGCAGCTTGGCTGGTGGCAGGGGTGTAGATGGCTACACCTTC. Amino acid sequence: CASSLAGGRGVDGYTF.